This section outlines one TCR beta chain sequence together with its context. The record originates from a study of blood T cell repertoires in COVID-19. The wider study: COVID-19 samples, acute and convalescent, were from the United States, Italy and Spain.

Using immunoSEQ multiplex PCR, the repertoire was profiled, and TCRdb retains in-frame clones only, with some absent. The table records some 180,000 clones, 79% of them present only once. Trimming removed 4 bases from V and 0 bases from J; junction bases left unmatched: 7. This CDR3 has 15 amino acids. The germline V gene encodes CDR1 SGHRS and CDR2 YFSETQ. Adults between about 18 and 89 years of age took part from about two dozen US areas. Participants reported their clinical history, and cohort assignment relied on those reports. The V call is TRBV5-1, the J call TRBJ2-7; 7 bases agree with TRBD1. The sample consisted of PBMCs or T cells enriched from blood (not recorded which). The receptor's source is a woman in her 70s in a cohort exposed to, infected with or recovered from COVID-19 (not recorded which). CDR3 in DNA: TGCGCCAGCAGCCCTAGACGGGACAGCTCCTACGAGCAGTACTTC. Its protein product is CASSPRRDSSYEQYF.